These 4 T cell receptor beta chains originate from one sample sequenced in a study of early T cells in non-severe SARS-CoV-2 infection. TCRdb independently ran MiXCR on the 5' RACE reads; one entry per CDR3 protein. The sample consists of 71,000 or so distinct CDR3 sequences, roughly 15% of them appearing once. The material sequenced was whole blood. The receptors stem from an adult who was a healthcare worker with PCR-confirmed SARS-CoV-2 infection or an uninfected control (not recorded which).

This clonotype was recorded a few times. The V and J genes are TRBV7-2 and TRBJ2-7; D is unclear. Trimming shortened V by 1 base and J by 1 base, and 17 bases separated the two germline ends. Per the germline V gene, CDR1 is SGHTA and CDR2 is FQGNSA. This CDR3 has 17 residues. DNA of the CDR3: TGTGCCAGCAGCTTAGTAGGCGGAACGGAGAGTTCCTACGAGCAGTACTTC. Its protein is CASSLVGGTESSYEQYF.

This clonotype was counted many times. The J gene is TRBJ2-3, the V gene TRBV5-6; D may be TRBD1 (6 bases). CDR3 length: 14 amino acids. The V gene lost 4 bases and the J gene lost 4 bases, with 13 bases spanning the gap. From germline, CDR1 is SGHDT and CDR2 YYEEEE. This chain's CDR3 is CASSRRGLADTQYF. CDR3 bases: TGTGCCAGCAGCCGCAGGGGTCTGGCAGATACGCAGTATTTT.

This clonotype has a count of ten or more. CDR3 protein: CSARDSLAAFTGELFF. In DNA form, the CDR3 reads TGCAGTGCTAGAGATAGTCTTGCGGCCTTCACCGGGGAGCTGTTTTTT. The chain links TRBV20-1 to TRBJ2-2; D ambiguous. The CDR3 is 16 residues long. The germline V gene has CDR1 DFQATT and CDR2 SNEGSKA (reference sequence). Trimming cost V 0 bases and J 4 bases, with 15 bases left between them.

V gene TRBV9 combines with J gene TRBJ1-4; possible D gene TRBD1, 5 bases. Germline V lookup: CDR1 SGDLS, CDR2 YYNGEE. The CDR3 runs 16 residues. Trimming took off 3 bases at V and 0 bases at J, with 12 bases between the two ends. The CDR3 DNA sequence: TGTGCCAGCAGCGGGGACGGATTTGCAACTAATGAAAAACTGTTTTTT. It yields the protein CASSGDGFATNEKLFF.